These 12 T cell receptor beta chains were sequenced from one sample in a study of blood T cell repertoires in COVID-19. This table comes from immunoSEQ multiplex PCR, and its TCRdb copy is limited to in-frame clones, with some not included. This sample yields around 99,000 clones, of which around 74% are seen a single time; 15% to 20% belongs to the top ten. The material sequenced was peripheral blood. All receptors derive from a woman older than 75 with active or convalescent COVID-19.

V and J are TRBV2 and TRBJ2-7; 14 bases agree with TRBD2. Germline V gene sequence: CDR1 SNHLY, CDR2 FYNNEI. The CDR3 has 15 residues. V gave up 8 bases and J gave up 6 bases; unmatched junction bases: 9. CDR3 loop: CASGLAGGSEREQYF. CDR3 in DNA: TGTGCCAGCGGACTAGCGGGAGGTTCTGAACGCGAGCAGTACTTC. The full variable domain, rest sourced from reference TRBV2 and TRBJ2-7, is EPEVTQTPSHQVTQMGQEVILRCVPISNHLYFYWYRQILGQKVEFLVSFYNNEISEKSEIFDDQFSVERPDGSNFTLKIRSTKLEDSAMYFCASGLAGGSEREQYFGPGTRLTVT.

J is TRBJ2-7 and V is TRBV5-4; 14 bases line up with TRBD2. There are 16 residues in the CDR3. Trimming cost V 0 bases and J 7 bases; bases outside gene matches: 6. CDR1 and CDR2 (germline): SGHNT, YYREEE (reference sequence). The CDR3 spells CASSLGLAGGPGEQYF. CDR3 bases: TGTGCCAGCAGCTTGGGACTAGCGGGAGGGCCGGGAGAGCAGTACTTC.

The chain couples TRBV6-2 or TRBV6-3 to TRBJ2-5; 14 nucleotides line up with TRBD2. After removal of 3 bases from V and 1 base from J, the junction contained 10 bases not matched to a gene. CDR3 length equals 19 residues. CDR1 and CDR2 (germline): MNHEY, SVGEGT. In DNA, the CDR3 is TGTGCCAGCAGTTATGAGCTAGGACTAGCGGGAGGACTCCAAGAGACCCAGTACTTC. Translation: CASSYELGLAGGLQETQYF.

The chain links TRBV4-1 to TRBJ2-3; 9 bases are shared with TRBD2. Trimming at V came to 1 base and at J to 2 bases, leaving 4 bases not matched to a gene. Per germline, CDR1 MGHRA and CDR2 YSYEKL. This CDR3 is 16 amino acids long. The CDR3 DNA reads TGCGCCAGCAGCCAAGCCCTAGCGGGGAACACAGATACGCAGTATTTT. Translation gives CASSQALAGNTDTQYF.

This clone was seen more than once but under ten times. The chain joins TRBV19 to TRBJ1-1; 8 bases are shared with TRBD1. Losses at the gene ends were 1 base for V and 6 bases for J; bases not matched to a gene: 13. The CDR3 extends over 17 amino acids. Germline V gene lookup returns CDR1 LNHDA and CDR2 SQIVND (reference sequence). CDR3 bases: TGTGCCAGTAGTATAGCGGGCAGGGGGCTTTTAGGTTCTGAAGCTTTCTTT. Protein: CASSIAGRGLLGSEAFF.

This clone was observed a few times. This chain links TRBV19 with TRBJ2-3; a possible D gene is TRBD1 (6 bases). The V end was cut by 2 bases, the J end by 2 bases, with 14 bases between. Germline CDR1 LNHDA, CDR2 SQIVND (reference sequence). The CDR3 extends over 16 amino acids. The chain's CDR3 is CASSINVQGYTDTQYF. In nucleotides, the CDR3 is TGTGCCAGTAGTATAAACGTACAGGGATACACAGATACGCAGTATTTT.

This clone came up once. V is TRBV7-9 and J is TRBJ1-5, with D perhaps matching TRBD1 (5 bases). V was trimmed by 7 bases and J by 6 bases, leaving 13 bases between them. CDR1 SEHNR and CDR2 FQNEAQ come from the germline V gene (reference sequence). The CDR3 spans 13 residues. This CDR3 is CASTPGPGQPQHF. In DNA form, the CDR3 reads TGTGCCAGCACCCCAGGGCCAGGTCAGCCCCAGCATTTT.

The CDR3 loop reads CAIRTGAYTGELFF. In nucleotides, the CDR3 is TGTGCCATCCGGACAGGGGCCTACACCGGGGAGCTGTTTTTT. The rearrangement links TRBV6-5 to TRBJ2-2, with 9 positions matching TRBD1. Unmatched junction bases numbered 6, after V lost 10 bases and J lost 3 bases. Germline-derived CDR1 and CDR2 are MNHEY and SVGAGI. The CDR3 covers 14 residues.

About this clone: The junction departs from the called germline gene at one end, perhaps through a read error. The chain employs TRBV5-1 and TRBJ2-2, with TRBD1 identical over 7 bases. The CDR3 is made up of 13 amino acids. Germline CDR1 SGHRS, CDR2 YFSETQ. The CDR3 region has the DNA TGTGCCAGCAGCGAATCGACAGGGTTGGAGCTGTTTTTT. It translates to CASSESTGLELFF.

The rearrangement links TRBV7-8 to TRBJ2-6; no definite D call. The length of the CDR3 is 13 residues. CDR1 is SGHVS, CDR2 FQNEAQ, per germline. V gave up 5 bases and J gave up 7 bases, with 9 bases separating them. The CDR3 DNA is TGTGCCAGCAGCCTGCTTAGAGCCAACGTCCTGACTTTC. Translated: CASSLLRANVLTF.

The genes are TRBV9 and TRBJ1-4; TRBD1 agrees at 7 bases. Germline CDR1 SGDLS, CDR2 YYNGEE. The CDR3 runs to 15 residues. V dropped 2 bases and J dropped 4; count of bases not matched to a gene: 5. The CDR3 region has the DNA TGTGCCAGCAGCGTCGAGACAGGGTTTAATGAAAAACTGTTTTTT. Protein product: CASSVETGFNEKLFF.

The chain is built from TRBV19 and TRBJ2-5; TRBD1 agrees at 11 bases. The CDR3 length is 14 residues. V shed 4 bases, J shed 6 bases, and the junction held 4 bases outside the gene matches. CDR1 is LNHDA and CDR2 is SQIVND in the germline V gene (reference sequence). The CDR3 DNA is TGTGCCAGTAGTAGGGGGACAGGGGGTAAGACCCAGTACTTC. Translated: CASSRGTGGKTQYF.